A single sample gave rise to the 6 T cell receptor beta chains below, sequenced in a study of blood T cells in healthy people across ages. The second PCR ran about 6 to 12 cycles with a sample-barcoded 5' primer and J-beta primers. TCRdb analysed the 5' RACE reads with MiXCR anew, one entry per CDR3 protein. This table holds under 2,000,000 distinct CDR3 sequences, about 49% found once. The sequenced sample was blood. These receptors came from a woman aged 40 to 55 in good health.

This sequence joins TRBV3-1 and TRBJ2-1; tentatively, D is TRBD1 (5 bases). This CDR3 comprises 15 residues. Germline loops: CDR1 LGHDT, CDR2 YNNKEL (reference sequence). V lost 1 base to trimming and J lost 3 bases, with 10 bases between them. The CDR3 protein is CASSQGVGHYNEQFF. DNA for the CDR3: TGTGCCAGCAGCCAAGGTGTAGGACACTACAATGAGCAGTTCTTC.

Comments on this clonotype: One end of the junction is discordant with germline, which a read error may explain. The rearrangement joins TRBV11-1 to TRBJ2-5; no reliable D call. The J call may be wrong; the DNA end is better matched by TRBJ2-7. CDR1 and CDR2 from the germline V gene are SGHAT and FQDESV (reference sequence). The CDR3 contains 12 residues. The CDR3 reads CTSSLVGYEQYF. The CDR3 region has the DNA TGTACCAGCAGCTTAGTTGGATACGAGCAGTACTTC.

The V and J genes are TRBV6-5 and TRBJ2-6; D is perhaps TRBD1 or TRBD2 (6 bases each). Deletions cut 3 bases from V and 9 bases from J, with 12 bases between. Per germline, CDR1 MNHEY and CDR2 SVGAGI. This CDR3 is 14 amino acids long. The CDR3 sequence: CASSYLQGGNVLTF. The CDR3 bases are TGTGCCAGCAGTTATTTACAGGGAGGCAACGTCCTGACTTTC.

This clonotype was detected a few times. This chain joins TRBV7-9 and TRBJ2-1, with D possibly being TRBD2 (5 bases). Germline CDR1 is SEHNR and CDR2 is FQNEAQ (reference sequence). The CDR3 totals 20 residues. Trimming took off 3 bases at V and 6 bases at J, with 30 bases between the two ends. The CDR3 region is CASSFYGLPGSTGRGNEQFF. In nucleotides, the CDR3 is TGTGCCAGCAGCTTTTACGGCCTCCCGGGGTCCACGGGGAGAGGCAATGAGCAGTTCTTC.

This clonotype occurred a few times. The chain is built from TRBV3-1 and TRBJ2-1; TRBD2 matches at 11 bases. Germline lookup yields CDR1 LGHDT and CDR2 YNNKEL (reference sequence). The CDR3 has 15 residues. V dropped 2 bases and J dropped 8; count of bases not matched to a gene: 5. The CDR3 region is CASSQPSGGFYEQFF. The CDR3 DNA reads TGTGCCAGCAGCCAACCTAGCGGGGGGTTTTATGAGCAGTTCTTC.

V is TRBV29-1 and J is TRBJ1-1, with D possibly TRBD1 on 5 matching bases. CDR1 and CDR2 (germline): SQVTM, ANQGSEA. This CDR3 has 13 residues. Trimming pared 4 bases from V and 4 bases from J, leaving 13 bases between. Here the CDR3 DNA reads TGCAGCGTTGGGGGGTCACAGAGCACTGAAGCTTTCTTT. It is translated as CSVGGSQSTEAFF.